These 16 T cell receptor beta chains were all obtained from the same sample, sequenced in a study of blood T cell repertoires in COVID-19. Profiled with immunoSEQ multiplex PCR; TCRdb holds only in-frame clones, not every one. The profile shows about 180,000 clones, less than 90% of them singletons. The source material was PBMCs or T cells enriched from blood (not recorded which). The receptor set was obtained from a woman aged 45-65 years who had recovered from COVID-19.

The chain carries TRBV6-2 or TRBV6-3 and TRBJ2-4; 11 bases align to TRBD2. The CDR3 covers 17 residues. J was trimmed by 0 bases and V by 2 bases; bases with no gene match: 3. Germline loops: CDR1 MNHEY, CDR2 SVGEGT. CDR3 DNA sequence: TGTGCCAGCAGTTACCTAGCGGGAGGCTCAGCCAAAAACATTCAGTACTTC. It specifies CASSYLAGGSAKNIQYF.

This clone showed up just once. The CDR3 sequence is CASSPEGRGASYEQYF. In DNA form, the CDR3 reads TGCGCCAGCAGCCCCGAAGGGCGGGGGGCCTCCTACGAGCAGTACTTC. The chain uses TRBV5-1 and TRBJ2-7; 8 bases fit TRBD2. The J segment lost 0 bases and the V segment lost 4 bases, leaving 9 bases of the junction unmatched. The CDR3 length is 16 residues. The germline V gene has CDR1 SGHRS and CDR2 YFSETQ.

V and J are TRBV11-2 and TRBJ1-6; possibly TRBD1 for D (6 bases). The CDR3 length is 14 residues. Looked up from germline, CDR1 is SGHAT and CDR2 is FQNNGV. With 4 bases removed from V and 7 bases from J, the gap between germline ends came to 11 bases. CDR3 in DNA: TGTGCCAGCAGCTCACAGGGCGGGAATTCACCCCTCCACTTT. It encodes CASSSQGGNSPLHF.

This rearrangement joins TRBV7-9 to TRBJ2-3, with TRBD2 matching over 7 bases. This CDR3 is 13 amino acids long. V dropped 7 bases and J dropped 2; count of bases not matched to a gene: 3. The germline gives CDR1 SEHNR, CDR2 FQNEAQ (reference sequence). CDR3 in amino acids: CASTGTNTDTQYF. The CDR3 DNA reads TGTGCCAGCACCGGGACTAACACAGATACGCAGTATTTT.

This clone was seen more than once but under ten times. The chain combines TRBV19 with TRBJ1-2; the D gene is possibly TRBD1 (5 bases). The CDR3 has 13 residues. Germline V gene sequence: CDR1 LNHDA, CDR2 SQIVND (reference sequence). Trimming cost V 2 bases and J 7 bases, with 11 bases left between them. CDR3 amino acids: CASSIQVGGGYTF. The CDR3 DNA sequence: TGTGCCAGTAGTATACAAGTGGGGGGTGGCTACACCTTC. The entire variable domain, with the rest obtained from reference TRBV19 and TRBJ1-2, is as follows: DGGITQSPKYLFRKEGQNVTLSCEQNLNHDAMYWYRQDPGQGLRLIYYSQIVNDFQKGDIAEGYSVSREKKESFPLTVTSAQKNPTAFYLCASSIQVGGGYTFGSGTRLTVV.

The chain uses TRBV15 and TRBJ1-4; D is unclear. Trimming removed 6 bases from V and 5 bases from J, with 13 bases in between. Germline lookup yields CDR1 LNHNV and CDR2 YYDKDF (reference sequence). The CDR3 loop spans 14 amino acids. The CDR3 is CATSIGLTNEKLFF. In nucleotides, the CDR3 is TGTGCCACCAGTATTGGGCTGACGAATGAAAAACTGTTTTTT.

J is TRBJ2-3 and V is TRBV5-4; D possibly corresponds to TRBD2 (6 bases). The CDR3 runs 15 residues. The germline CDR1 and CDR2 sequences are SGHNT and YYREEE (reference sequence). V lost 4 bases to trimming and J lost 2 bases, with 14 bases between them. The CDR3 spells CASSLGLHNTDTQYF. The DNA for the CDR3 is TGTGCCAGCAGCCTGGGACTCCACAACACAGATACGCAGTATTTT.

The gene calls are TRBV24-1 and TRBJ2-1, with 9 nucleotides matching TRBD2. J lost 8 bases, V lost 2 bases, and 9 bases had no gene match. Germline values: CDR1 KGHDR, CDR2 SFDVKD. This CDR3 spans 16 amino acids. DNA for the CDR3: TGTGCCACCAGTGATTGGGGCGGGAGGGCCGTATATGAGCAGTTCTTC. Its translation: CATSDWGGRAVYEQFF.

The J gene is TRBJ1-2, the V gene TRBV24-1; tentative D call: TRBD1 (5 bases). V was pared by 2 bases and J by 4 bases, with 10 bases between. The germline CDR1 and CDR2 sequences are KGHDR and SFDVKD. The CDR3 length is 14 residues. This chain's CDR3 is CATSDSQGIYGYTF. The CDR3 DNA sequence: TGTGCCACCAGTGATTCTCAGGGAATCTATGGCTACACCTTC.

The chain is built from TRBV7-8 and TRBJ1-6; TRBD1 matches at 8 bases. The V gene end was trimmed by 3 bases and the J gene end by 7 bases; junction bases not matched to a gene: 2. The CDR3 runs to 14 residues. Germline values: CDR1 SGHVS, CDR2 FQNEAQ. The CDR3 nucleotides read TGTGCCAGCAGCTTGGGACAGGAAAATTCACCCCTCCACTTT. It encodes CASSLGQENSPLHF.

The chain is built from TRBV7-2 and TRBJ2-3; weak D call: TRBD1 (6 bases). The CDR3 consists of 15 residues. Germline CDR1 and CDR2: SGHTA and FQGNSA. The V and J ends lost 7 bases and 1 base respectively, with 15 bases between them. The DNA of the CDR3 is TGTGCCAGCACCCTCACAGGGCTAGGCACAGATACGCAGTATTTT. Amino acids: CASTLTGLGTDTQYF.

This rearrangement joins TRBV7-9 to TRBJ1-6; 9 bases are a match to TRBD1. CDR1 is SEHNR, CDR2 FQNEAQ, per germline (reference sequence). V lost 0 bases, J lost 7 bases, and 7 bases stayed unmatched. The CDR3 is 17 residues long. This CDR3 reads CASSLAYGQGSNSPLHF. The DNA of the CDR3 is TGTGCCAGCAGCTTAGCCTATGGACAGGGGAGCAATTCACCCCTCCACTTT.

This clone was observed once. The chain links TRBV5-5 to TRBJ2-5; TRBD1 matches at 8 bases. The CDR3 totals 16 residues. The germline V gene has CDR1 SGHKS and CDR2 YYEKEE (reference sequence). The V and J ends lost 4 bases and 1 base, in that order; junction bases with no gene match: 9. This CDR3 is CASSGQGSLGQETQYF. The CDR3 nucleotides are TGTGCCAGCAGCGGACAGGGCAGTTTAGGCCAAGAGACCCAGTACTTC.

V is TRBV18 and J is TRBJ1-1; no clear D. The CDR3 spans 14 residues. Germline CDR1 is KGHSH and CDR2 is LQKENI. Trimming cost V 1 base and J 4 bases, with 10 bases left between them. CDR3 loop: CASSPLRSVTEAFF. CDR3 sequence (DNA): TGTGCCAGCTCACCACTTCGTTCGGTCACTGAAGCTTTCTTT.

The rearrangement uses TRBV19 and TRBJ1-4, with 12 bases fitting TRBD1. Per germline, CDR1 LNHDA and CDR2 SQIVND (reference sequence). Germline trimming cut 3 bases from V and 4 bases from J; bases unmatched to any gene: 9. The CDR3 contains 18 residues. This CDR3 reads CASSIPRDRGQDNEKLFF. CDR3 coding DNA: TGTGCCAGTAGTATCCCCCGGGACAGGGGGCAGGATAATGAAAAACTGTTTTTT.

This clone was found a few times. V is TRBV4-2 and J is TRBJ1-2, with D possibly TRBD1 on 5 matching bases. Germline lookup yields CDR1 LGHNA and CDR2 YNFKEQ. The CDR3 runs to 15 residues. V lost 2 bases to trimming and J lost 1 base, with 11 bases between them. This CDR3 reads CASSQHSQVNYGYTF. CDR3 sequence (DNA): TGTGCCAGCAGCCAACACTCACAGGTTAACTATGGCTACACCTTC.